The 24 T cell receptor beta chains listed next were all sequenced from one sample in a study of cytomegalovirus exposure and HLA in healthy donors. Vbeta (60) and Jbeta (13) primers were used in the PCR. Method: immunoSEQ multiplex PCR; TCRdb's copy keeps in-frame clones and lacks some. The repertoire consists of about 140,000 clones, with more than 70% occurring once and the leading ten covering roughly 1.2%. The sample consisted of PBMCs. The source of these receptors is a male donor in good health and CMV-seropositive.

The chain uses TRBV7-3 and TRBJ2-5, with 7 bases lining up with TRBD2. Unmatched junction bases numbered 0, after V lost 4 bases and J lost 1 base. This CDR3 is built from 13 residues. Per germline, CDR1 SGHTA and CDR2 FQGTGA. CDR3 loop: CASSSGGQETQYF. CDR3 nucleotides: TGTGCCAGCAGCTCGGGAGGCCAAGAGACCCAGTACTTC.

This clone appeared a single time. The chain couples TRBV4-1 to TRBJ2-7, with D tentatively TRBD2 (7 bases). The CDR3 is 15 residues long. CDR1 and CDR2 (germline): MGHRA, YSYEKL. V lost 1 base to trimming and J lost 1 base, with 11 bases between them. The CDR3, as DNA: TGCGCCAGCAGCCAAGCGGGGGGCAGATCCTACGAGCAGTACTTC. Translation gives CASSQAGGRSYEQYF.

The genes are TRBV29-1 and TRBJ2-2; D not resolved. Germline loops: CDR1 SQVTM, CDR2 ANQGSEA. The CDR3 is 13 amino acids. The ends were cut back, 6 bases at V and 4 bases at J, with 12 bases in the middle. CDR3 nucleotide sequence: TGCAGCGTGCCTAGTAGTAGCACCGGGGAGCTGTTTTTT. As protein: CSVPSSSTGELFF.

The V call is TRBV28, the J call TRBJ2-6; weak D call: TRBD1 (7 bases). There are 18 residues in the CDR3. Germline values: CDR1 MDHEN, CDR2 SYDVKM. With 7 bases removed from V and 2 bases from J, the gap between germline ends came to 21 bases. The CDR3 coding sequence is TGTGCCAGCAAACCGAGGGGGGACAGTCAGACTGGGGCCAACGTCCTGACTTTC. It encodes CASKPRGDSQTGANVLTF.

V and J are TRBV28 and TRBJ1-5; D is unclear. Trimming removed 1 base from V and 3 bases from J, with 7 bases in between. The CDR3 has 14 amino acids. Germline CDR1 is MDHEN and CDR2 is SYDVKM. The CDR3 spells CASSLYTSNQPQHF. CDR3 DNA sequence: TGTGCCAGCAGTTTATACACCTCCAATCAGCCCCAGCATTTT.

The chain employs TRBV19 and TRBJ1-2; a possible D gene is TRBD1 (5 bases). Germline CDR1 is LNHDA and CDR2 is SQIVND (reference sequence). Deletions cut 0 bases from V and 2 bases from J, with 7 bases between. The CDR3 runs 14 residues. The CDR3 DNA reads TGTGCCAGTAGTATAGACCGGGGGAACTATGGCTACACCTTC. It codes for CASSIDRGNYGYTF.

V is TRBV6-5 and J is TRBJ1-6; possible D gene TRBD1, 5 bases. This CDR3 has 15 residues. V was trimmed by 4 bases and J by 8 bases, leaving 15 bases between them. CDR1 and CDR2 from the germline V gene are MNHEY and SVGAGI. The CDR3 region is CASSWATGGDSPLHF. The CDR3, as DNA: TGTGCCAGCAGTTGGGCTACAGGCGGGGATTCACCCCTCCACTTT.

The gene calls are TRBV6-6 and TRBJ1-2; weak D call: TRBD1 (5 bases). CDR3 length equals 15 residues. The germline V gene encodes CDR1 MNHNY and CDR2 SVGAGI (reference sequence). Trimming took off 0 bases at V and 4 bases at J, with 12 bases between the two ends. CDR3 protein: CASSYSGQVIYGYTF. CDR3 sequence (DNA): TGTGCCAGCAGTTACTCGGGGCAGGTTATCTATGGCTACACCTTC.

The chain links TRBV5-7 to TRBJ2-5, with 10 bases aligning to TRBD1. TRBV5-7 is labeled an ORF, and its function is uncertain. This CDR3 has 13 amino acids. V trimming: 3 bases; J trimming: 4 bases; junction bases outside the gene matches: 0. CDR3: CASSWTGGETQYF. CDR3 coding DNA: TGTGCCAGCAGCTGGACAGGGGGAGAGACCCAGTACTTC.

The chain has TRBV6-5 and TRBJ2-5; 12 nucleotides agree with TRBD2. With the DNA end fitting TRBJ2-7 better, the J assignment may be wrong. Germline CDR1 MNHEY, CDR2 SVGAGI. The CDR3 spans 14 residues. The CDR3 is CASSYGLAGSEQYF. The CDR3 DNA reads TGTGCCAGCAGTTACGGACTAGCGGGAAGCGAGCAGTACTTC.

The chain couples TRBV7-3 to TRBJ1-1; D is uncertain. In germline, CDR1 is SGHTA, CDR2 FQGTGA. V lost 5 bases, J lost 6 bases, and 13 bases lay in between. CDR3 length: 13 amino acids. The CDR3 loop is CASSPSREAEAFF. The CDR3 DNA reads TGTGCCAGCAGCCCTTCGCGGGAGGCTGAAGCTTTCTTT.

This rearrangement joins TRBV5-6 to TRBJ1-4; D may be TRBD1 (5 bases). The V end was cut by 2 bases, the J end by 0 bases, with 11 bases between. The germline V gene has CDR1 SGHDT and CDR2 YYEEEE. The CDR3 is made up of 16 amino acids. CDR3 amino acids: CASSFQGLATNEKLFF. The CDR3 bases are TGTGCCAGCAGCTTCCAGGGCCTTGCAACTAATGAAAAACTGTTTTTT.

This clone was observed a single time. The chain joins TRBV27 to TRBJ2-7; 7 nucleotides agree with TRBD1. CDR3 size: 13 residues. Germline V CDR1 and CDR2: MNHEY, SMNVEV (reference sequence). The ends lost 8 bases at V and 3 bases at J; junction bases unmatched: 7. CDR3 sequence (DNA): TGTGCCAGCGGCCGGGACAGCTTCTACGAGCAGTACTTC. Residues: CASGRDSFYEQYF.

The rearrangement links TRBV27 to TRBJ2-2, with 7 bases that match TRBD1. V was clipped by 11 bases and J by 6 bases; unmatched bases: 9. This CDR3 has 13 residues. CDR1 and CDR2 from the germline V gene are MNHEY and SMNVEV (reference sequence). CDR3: CAFSGTAAGELFF. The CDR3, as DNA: TGTGCCTTCTCCGGGACAGCCGCCGGGGAGCTGTTTTTT.

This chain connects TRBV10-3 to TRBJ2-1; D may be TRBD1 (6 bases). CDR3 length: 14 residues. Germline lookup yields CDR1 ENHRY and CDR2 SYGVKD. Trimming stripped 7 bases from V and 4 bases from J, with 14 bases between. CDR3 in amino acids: CAIKQQGQYNEQFF. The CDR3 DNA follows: TGTGCCATCAAGCAACAGGGCCAATACAATGAGCAGTTCTTC.

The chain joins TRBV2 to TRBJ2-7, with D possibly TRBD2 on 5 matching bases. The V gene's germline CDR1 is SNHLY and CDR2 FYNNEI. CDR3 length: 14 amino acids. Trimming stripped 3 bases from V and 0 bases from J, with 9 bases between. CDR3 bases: TGTGCCAGCAGTGATGGACTCCCCTCCTACGAGCAGTACTTC. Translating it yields CASSDGLPSYEQYF. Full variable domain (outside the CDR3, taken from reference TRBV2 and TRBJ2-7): EPEVTQTPSHQVTQMGQEVILRCVPISNHLYFYWYRQILGQKVEFLVSFYNNEISEKSEIFDDQFSVERPDGSNFTLKIRSTKLEDSAMYFCASSDGLPSYEQYFGPGTRLTVT.

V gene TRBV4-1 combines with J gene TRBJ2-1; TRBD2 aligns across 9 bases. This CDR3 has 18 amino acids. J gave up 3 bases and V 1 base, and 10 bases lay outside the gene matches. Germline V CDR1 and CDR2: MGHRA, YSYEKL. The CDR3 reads CASSQALRSGRNYNEQFF. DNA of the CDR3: TGCGCCAGCAGCCAAGCCCTAAGGAGCGGGAGGAACTACAATGAGCAGTTCTTC.

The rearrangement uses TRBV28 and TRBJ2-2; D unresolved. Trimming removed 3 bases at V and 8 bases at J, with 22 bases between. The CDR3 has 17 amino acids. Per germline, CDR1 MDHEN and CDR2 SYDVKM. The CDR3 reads CASSFPLRLSDVGELFF. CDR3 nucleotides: TGTGCCAGCAGTTTCCCCCTGAGGTTATCTGACGTTGGGGAGCTGTTTTTT.

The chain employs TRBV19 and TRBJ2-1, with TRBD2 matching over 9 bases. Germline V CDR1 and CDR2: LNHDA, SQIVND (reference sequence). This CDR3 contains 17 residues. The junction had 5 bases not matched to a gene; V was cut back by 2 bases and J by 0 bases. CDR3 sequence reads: CASSILAGVSSYNEQFF. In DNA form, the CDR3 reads TGTGCCAGTAGTATATTAGCGGGAGTGTCCTCCTACAATGAGCAGTTCTTC.

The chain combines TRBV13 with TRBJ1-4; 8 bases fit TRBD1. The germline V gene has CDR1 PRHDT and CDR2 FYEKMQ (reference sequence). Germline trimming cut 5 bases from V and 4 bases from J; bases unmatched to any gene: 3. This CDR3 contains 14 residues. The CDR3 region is CASSPGQGNEKLFF. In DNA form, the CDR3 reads TGTGCCAGCAGCCCCGGACAGGGTAATGAAAAACTGTTTTTT.

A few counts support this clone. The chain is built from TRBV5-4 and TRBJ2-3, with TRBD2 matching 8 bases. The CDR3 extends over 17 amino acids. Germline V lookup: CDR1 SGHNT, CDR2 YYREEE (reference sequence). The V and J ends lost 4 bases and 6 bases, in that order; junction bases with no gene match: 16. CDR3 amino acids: CASSQNGLADRGDTQYF. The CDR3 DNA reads TGTGCCAGCAGCCAAAACGGACTAGCCGATAGAGGGGATACGCAGTATTTT.

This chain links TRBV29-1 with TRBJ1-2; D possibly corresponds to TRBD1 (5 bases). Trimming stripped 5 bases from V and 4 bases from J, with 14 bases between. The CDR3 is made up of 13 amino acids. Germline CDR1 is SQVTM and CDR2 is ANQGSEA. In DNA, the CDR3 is TGCAGCGTTATCAGGGAACTCGGCTATGGCTACACCTTC. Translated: CSVIRELGYGYTF.

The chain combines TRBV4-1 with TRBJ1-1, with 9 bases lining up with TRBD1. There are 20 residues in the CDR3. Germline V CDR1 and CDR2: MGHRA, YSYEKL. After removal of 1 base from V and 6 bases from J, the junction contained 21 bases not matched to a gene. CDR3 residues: CASSQGEGGTGSLGNPEAFF. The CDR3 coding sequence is TGCGCCAGCAGCCAAGGGGAAGGGGGGACAGGGAGTCTTGGAAATCCTGAAGCTTTCTTT.

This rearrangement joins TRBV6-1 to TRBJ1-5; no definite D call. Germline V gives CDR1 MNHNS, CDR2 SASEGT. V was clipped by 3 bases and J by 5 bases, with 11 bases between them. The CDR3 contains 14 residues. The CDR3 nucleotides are TGTGCCAGCAGTGATAATAGAAGAGATCAGCCCCAGCATTTT. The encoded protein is CASSDNRRDQPQHF.